Listed below are T cell receptor beta chains from one sample, sequenced in a study of blood T cell repertoires in COVID-19. TCRdb's copy holds only in-frame clones and misses some; the assay was immunoSEQ multiplex PCR. This sample carries around 200,000 clones, nearly 90% of them seen once, and the ten largest clones take approximately 12%. Sequencing was done on a sample of peripheral blood. Receptors were obtained from a woman aged 18-29 years who had recovered from COVID-19. Both conserved end residues are part of each CDR3. D genes are given only for firm matches. Size values are once, few and many counts, or a class for expanded clones, and some rows have none.

v_gene,j_gene,d_gene,abundance,CDR3aa,CDR3nt
TRBV15,TRBJ2-1,TRBD2,-,CATGAGGVNEQFF,TGTGCCACCGGAGCGGGAGGGGTCAATGAGCAGTTCTTC
TRBV9,TRBJ2-7,TRBD2,few,CASSAGLAGDHEQYF,TGTGCCAGCAGCGCGGGACTAGCGGGAGACCACGAGCAGTACTTC
TRBV24-1,TRBJ1-6,-,-,CATSDPRTEQLHF,TGTGCCACCAGTGATCCCCGGACAGAGCAGCTCCACTTT
TRBV4-1,TRBJ2-1,TRBD2,few,CASSQDAMISGRTTYNEQFF,TGCGCCAGCAGCCAAGACGCTATGATTAGCGGGAGGACTACCTACAATGAGCAGTTCTTC
TRBV6-2/TRBV6-3,TRBJ1-5,TRBD1,-,CASSQYMGQDASQPQHF,TGTGCCAGCAGCCAATATATGGGACAGGACGCAAGTCAGCCCCAGCATTTT
TRBV27,TRBJ1-1,-,-,CASSQGNTEAFF,TGTGCCAGCAGTCAGGGAAACACTGAAGCTTTCTTT
TRBV4-3,TRBJ2-1,-,-,CASSQGAGGASSYNEQFF,TGCGCCAGCAGCCAAGGGGCCGGAGGAGCCAGCTCCTACAATGAGCAGTTCTTC
TRBV10-3,TRBJ1-1,-,few,CAISESQGNTEAFF,TGTGCCATCAGTGAGTCACAGGGGAACACTGAAGCTTTCTTT
TRBV7-9,TRBJ1-1,-,-,CASSLEGVGTEAFF,TGTGCCAGCAGCTTAGAGGGGGTTGGCACTGAAGCTTTCTTT
TRBV5-4,TRBJ2-3,TRBD2,once,CASSFAAGVSDTQYF,TGTGCCAGCAGCTTTGCAGCGGGAGTGTCAGATACGCAGTATTTT
TRBV3-1/TRBV3-2,TRBJ2-7,-,-,CASSQAPPPLKDYEQYF,TGTGCCAGCAGCCAAGCCCCCCCGCCCCTAAAAGATTACGAGCAGTACTTC
TRBV14,TRBJ1-4,TRBD1,-,CASSHRQGGIREKLFF,TGTGCCAGCAGCCACCGACAGGGAGGAATACGGGAAAAACTGTTTTTT
TRBV29-1,TRBJ1-1,TRBD1,-,CSVVRDSEAFF,TGCAGCGTCGTCCGGGACAGTGAAGCTTTCTTT
TRBV7-9,TRBJ2-5,TRBD1,few,CASSLQYLQGETQYF,TGTGCCAGCAGCTTACAATATTTACAGGGGGAGACCCAGTACTTC
TRBV18,TRBJ2-5,-,-,CASSPRRGETQYF,TGTGCCAGCTCACCCCGACGGGGGGAGACCCAGTACTTC
TRBV5-5,TRBJ2-3,TRBD2,-,CASSLPGLAGVSDTQYF,TGTGCCAGCAGCTTGCCGGGACTAGCGGGAGTGTCAGATACGCAGTATTTT
TRBV9,TRBJ1-3,-,-,CASSVLSGGNTIYF,TGTGCCAGCAGCGTCTTGTCCGGTGGAAACACCATATATTTT
TRBV6-5,TRBJ1-1,-,-,CASSFGQTSTEAFF,TGTGCCAGCAGTTTCGGACAGACGAGCACTGAAGCTTTCTTT
TRBV29-1,TRBJ1-2,-,-,CSVGRSYGYTF,TGCAGCGTTGGTAGGAGCTATGGCTACACCTTC
TRBV2,TRBJ2-1,TRBD2,once,CATSWTSGKREQFF,TGTGCCACCAGTTGGACTAGCGGGAAACGGGAGCAGTTCTTC
TRBV5-4,TRBJ1-3,-,-,CASSLGVSSGNTIYF,TGTGCCAGCAGCTTAGGGGTAAGCTCTGGAAACACCATATATTTT
TRBV6-1,TRBJ2-5,-,-,CASSDNGLTQETQYF,TGTGCCAGCAGTGATAATGGACTAACCCAAGAGACCCAGTACTTC
TRBV6-6,TRBJ1-1,-,once,CASSHPGLNTEAFF,TGTGCCAGCAGTCACCCGGGACTCAACACTGAAGCTTTCTTT
TRBV19,TRBJ2-1,-,-,CASTPRTVPNEQFF,TGTGCCAGTACCCCCCGAACAGTTCCCAATGAGCAGTTCTTC
TRBV2,TRBJ2-6,-,-,CASISGYSGANVLTF,TGTGCCAGCATCTCGGGGTACTCTGGGGCCAACGTCCTGACTTTC
TRBV25-1,TRBJ2-5,TRBD2,once,CASSDGQTSGKQETQYF,TGTGCCAGCAGTGACGGCCAGACTAGCGGGAAACAAGAGACCCAGTACTTC
TRBV6-2/TRBV6-3,TRBJ2-7,TRBD2,-,CASSYSRGGRAYEQYF,TGTGCCAGCAGTTACTCGAGGGGCGGGAGGGCCTACGAGCAGTACTTC
TRBV30,TRBJ2-7,TRBD1,-,CAWSAGGNWGLDEQYF,TGTGCCTGGAGTGCAGGGGGAAATTGGGGATTGGACGAGCAGTACTTC
TRBV3-1/TRBV3-2,TRBJ1-2,-,-,CASSPEGLIYGYTF,TGTGCCAGCAGCCCTGAAGGACTGATCTATGGCTACACCTTC
TRBV4-3,TRBJ1-5,-,-,CASSQDTGGIPFRDQHF,TGCGCCAGCAGCCAAGATACCGGGGGGATCCCATTTCGGGACCAGCATTTT
TRBV6-6,TRBJ2-3,TRBD1,-,CASSEPRDSRTDTQYF,TGTGCCAGCAGCGAACCCCGGGACAGTCGCACAGATACGCAGTATTTT
TRBV29-1,TRBJ2-1,-,-,CSVTEISYNEQFF,TGCAGCGTTACGGAGATCTCCTACAATGAGCAGTTCTTC
TRBV7-3,TRBJ1-1,TRBD1,once,CASSPLPTGDRLNTEAFF,TGTGCCAGCAGCCCCCTCCCCACCGGGGACAGGTTGAACACTGAAGCTTTCTTT
TRBV27,TRBJ1-5,TRBD1,-,CASSLSKGQISNQPQHF,TGTGCCAGCAGTTTGTCAAAGGGACAGATTAGCAATCAGCCCCAGCATTTT
TRBV11-2,TRBJ2-1,TRBD2,-,CASSFGGGYNEQFF,TGTGCCAGCAGCTTTGGGGGAGGGTACAATGAGCAGTTCTTC
TRBV19,TRBJ2-7,-,-,CASSIAGAGEQYF,TGTGCCAGTAGTATAGCTGGGGCAGGGGAGCAGTACTTC
TRBV9,TRBJ2-3,TRBD1,-,CASSSPGGDLMQYF,TGTGCCAGCAGCTCTCCAGGGGGAGATCTCATGCAGTATTTT
TRBV13,TRBJ1-1,-,-,CASGQTGEAFF,TGTGCCAGCGGCCAAACAGGGGAAGCTTTCTTT
TRBV29-1,TRBJ1-2,-,once,CSTRTTGVGYTF,TGCAGCACGAGGACAACTGGGGTTGGCTACACCTTC
TRBV25-1,TRBJ2-1,-,-,CASSERRAQRDEQFF,TGTGCCAGCAGTGAACGGCGGGCTCAGCGGGATGAGCAGTTCTTC
TRBV7-6,TRBJ1-2,TRBD1,few,CASTATGGARGYTF,TGTGCCAGCACCGCGACAGGGGGCGCGAGGGGCTACACCTTC
TRBV6-5,TRBJ1-3,-,-,CASSYLQVPGNTIYF,TGTGCCAGCAGTTATTTACAGGTCCCTGGAAACACCATATATTTT
TRBV5-4,TRBJ2-7,TRBD1,-,CASSSGQKTYEQYF,TGTGCCAGCAGCTCGGGACAGAAAACCTACGAGCAGTACTTC